This T cell receptor beta chain was sequenced during a study of T-cell reconstitution after alpha-beta-depleted transplantation in children. Preparation of the TCRbeta library used unique molecular identifiers. MiXCR, applied by TCRdb to the PCR reads, yields one record per CDR3 protein. The sample has roughly 590,000 distinct CDR3 sequences, 16% seen once. The V gene's germline CDR1 is SQVTM and CDR2 ANQGSEA. The CDR3 spans 14 residues. Trimming left V 7 bases short and J 5 bases short, with 17 bases between. This clonotype was detected ten times or more. Source: PBMCs from the stem cell graft donor, taken from the stem cell graft. The chain joins TRBV29-1 to TRBJ2-2; D is unresolved. The source of this sequence is a human donor who donated a stem cell graft to a child with acute myeloid leukemia. Here the CDR3 DNA reads TGCAGCGCCGGTCCGGGCAGCCCAACCGGGGAGCTGTTTTTT. Translating it yields CSAGPGSPTGELFF.